These 6 T cell receptor beta chains were all obtained from the same sample, sequenced in a study of T cells after yellow fever vaccination. TCRdb reanalysed the 5' RACE reads using MiXCR and keeps one entry per CDR3 protein. The sample holds approximately 260,000 distinct CDR3 sequences, around 4.9% seen once. The sequencing used CD4+ T cells sorted from PBMCs, collected on the day of the yellow fever booster vaccination. The receptors were gathered from a man aged 18 to 30 who received the YFV17D yellow fever vaccine.

This clonotype was detected ten times or more. This chain links TRBV6-5 with TRBJ2-3; D may correspond to TRBD1 or TRBD2 (5 bases each). Trimming cost V 4 bases and J 1 base, with 9 bases left between them. There are 14 residues in the CDR3. Germline-derived CDR1 and CDR2 are MNHEY and SVGAGI. This chain's CDR3 is CASSLGRGTDTQYF. In DNA, the CDR3 is TGTGCCAGCAGTTTGGGACGAGGCACAGATACGCAGTATTTT.

This chain joins TRBV5-1 and TRBJ1-6; the D is unclear. CDR3 length: 14 residues. Germline V gene data show CDR1 as SGHRS and CDR2 as YFSETQ. Trimming shortened V by 7 bases and J by 9 bases, and 17 bases separated the two germline ends. The CDR3 coding sequence is TGCGCCAGCGTCCCCTCCCCCGGTGGTTCACCCCTCCACTTT. Protein: CASVPSPGGSPLHF.

The sample holds many counts of this clonotype. The rearrangement uses TRBV2 and TRBJ2-1, with D perhaps matching TRBD2 (6 bases). Germline V gene data show CDR1 as SNHLY and CDR2 as FYNNEI. The CDR3 is 14 amino acids. Trimming took off 4 bases at V and 6 bases at J, with 13 bases between the two ends. DNA for the CDR3: TGTGCCAGCAGTGGGAGGGCATGGTTCAATGAGCAGTTCTTC. It yields the protein CASSGRAWFNEQFF.

This clonotype occurred a few times. The CDR3 loop is CASSQTSGGTTDTQYF. The CDR3 nucleotides are TGTGCCAGCAGCCAGACTAGCGGGGGAACTACAGATACGCAGTATTTT. This chain links TRBV11-2 with TRBJ2-3; 12 bases line up with TRBD2. After removal of 5 bases from V and 3 bases from J, the junction contained 6 bases not matched to a gene. CDR3 size: 16 residues. The germline CDR1 and CDR2 sequences are SGHAT and FQNNGV.

V and J are TRBV28 and TRBJ2-2; D unresolved. Trimming cost V 6 bases and J 5 bases, with 10 bases left between them. In germline, CDR1 is MDHEN, CDR2 SYDVKM. This CDR3 is built from 13 residues. The DNA of the CDR3 is TGTGCCAGCAGAGATCAGGCTACCGGGGAGCTGTTTTTT. Protein product: CASRDQATGELFF.

This clonotype was detected only a few times. The chain combines TRBV5-1 with TRBJ1-4, with 8 bases identical to TRBD1. This CDR3 has 14 residues. Losses at the gene ends were 4 bases for V and 8 bases for J; bases not matched to a gene: 7. Germline values: CDR1 SGHRS, CDR2 YFSETQ. DNA of the CDR3: TGCGCCAGCAGCCCAGGACAGGGTTGGGAAAAACTGTTTTTT. This codes for CASSPGQGWEKLFF.